The entry below describes one TCR beta chain. These data are taken from a study of T cell changes during pregnancy in multiple sclerosis. Generated by immunoSEQ multiplex PCR, the TCRdb table keeps only in-frame clones and is missing some. The data hold about 87,000 clones, with approximately 92% observed a single time. The TCR comes from a female donor in good health, enrolled as a control in a pregnancy study. The material was peripheral blood, obtained in the third trimester of pregnancy.

CDR3 in amino acids: CASSQGQGIEQFF. The CDR3 bases are TGCGCCAGCAGCCAAGGACAGGGGATTGAGCAGTTCTTC. The chain links TRBV4-1 to TRBJ2-1; 8 nucleotides match TRBD1. Per germline, CDR1 MGHRA and CDR2 YSYEKL. This CDR3 is built from 13 residues. V gave up 1 base and J gave up 9 bases; unmatched junction bases: 2.